The rows below give T cell receptor beta chains drawn from one sample of a study of blood T cell repertoires in COVID-19. Some clones are missing from TCRdb's copy, which holds only in-frame ones; the method was immunoSEQ multiplex PCR. The sample lists over 120,000 clones, 70% to 90% occurring once. The sequenced sample was peripheral blood. Receptor source: a human donor with acute or convalescent COVID-19. The donor label of this sample is uncertain. Each CDR3 is given with its conserved first and last residue. A D gene is named only where the DNA matches it firmly. Rows may omit the clone size; those that give it use once, few, many or a size class.

d_gene,v_gene,j_gene,abundance,CDR3aa,CDR3nt
TRBD1,TRBV6-2/TRBV6-3,TRBJ2-7,-,CASSYFPGGSYEQYF,TGTGCCAGCAGTTACTTTCCAGGGGGATCCTACGAGCAGTACTTC
TRBD1,TRBV6-1,TRBJ1-2,-,CATPGQGDYGYTF,TGTGCCACCCCGGGACAGGGGGACTATGGCTACACCTTC
-,TRBV7-2,TRBJ1-2,once,CASSLQLGENYGYTF,TGTGCCAGCAGCCTCCAACTCGGGGAAAACTATGGCTACACCTTC
TRBD1,TRBV6-2/TRBV6-3,TRBJ1-1,-,CASSRGQARMNTEAFF,TGTGCCAGCAGCCGCGGACAGGCCCGCATGAACACTGAAGCTTTCTTT
TRBD2,TRBV9,TRBJ2-3,-,CASSIRGGSTDTQYF,TGTGCCAGCAGCATACGCGGGGGGAGCACAGATACGCAGTATTTT
TRBD1,TRBV9,TRBJ1-3,-,CASSPQDRAGNTIYF,TGTGCCAGCAGCCCCCAGGACAGGGCTGGAAACACCATATATTTT
-,TRBV24-1,TRBJ1-2,-,CATSDFGGGGYTF,TGTGCCACCAGTGATTTTGGGGGAGGTGGCTACACCTTC
-,TRBV2,TRBJ1-2,-,CASGEQQGGYTF,TGTGCCAGCGGGGAGCAACAGGGAGGCTACACCTTC
-,TRBV28,TRBJ1-3,-,CASSRPSRGGNTIYF,TGTGCCAGCAGTCGCCCAAGCAGGGGTGGAAACACCATATATTTT
TRBD1,TRBV5-4,TRBJ1-2,-,CASSSPGTDSYGYTF,TGTGCCAGCAGCTCGCCCGGGACAGATTCCTATGGCTACACCTTC
TRBD1,TRBV5-1,TRBJ1-2,-,CASSLGQGGYGYTF,TGCGCCAGCAGCCTCGGACAGGGAGGCTATGGCTACACCTTC
-,TRBV9,TRBJ2-5,-,CASSPRITGQETQYF,TGTGCCAGCAGCCCCCGGATAACAGGCCAAGAGACCCAGTACTTC
-,TRBV14,TRBJ1-1,-,CASSEGDIRGTMNTEAFF,TGTGCCAGCAGCGAAGGTGACATACGCGGGACCATGAACACTGAAGCTTTCTTT
TRBD1,TRBV2,TRBJ1-2,once,CAQPLGQGRGYGYTF,TGTGCCCAACCCCTGGGACAGGGGAGGGGCTATGGCTACACCTTC
-,TRBV6-5,TRBJ2-1,-,CASSYSWGHSYNEQFF,TGTGCCAGCAGTTACTCGTGGGGGCACTCCTACAATGAGCAGTTCTTC
-,TRBV28,TRBJ2-7,-,CASSLTVAVSSSYEQYF,TGTGCCAGCAGTTTAACCGTAGCAGTAAGCTCATCCTACGAGCAGTACTTC
-,TRBV4-3,TRBJ1-1,-,CASSLGRGVTTEAFF,TGCGCCAGCAGCCTCGGTCGGGGGGTGACCACTGAAGCTTTCTTT
-,TRBV27,TRBJ1-1,-,CASSFDRSNTEAFF,TGTGCCAGCAGTTTTGACAGGTCGAACACTGAAGCTTTCTTT
-,TRBV27,TRBJ2-2,-,CASSSRSLVTGELFF,TGTGCCAGCAGTTCCAGGTCGTTGGTAACCGGGGAGCTGTTTTTT
TRBD2,TRBV9,TRBJ2-3,-,CASSPHLAGGGSDTQYF,TGTGCCAGCAGCCCCCACCTAGCGGGAGGGGGGTCAGATACGCAGTATTTT
-,TRBV5-1,TRBJ2-7,-,CASSPRGGGASYEQYF,TGCGCCAGCAGCCCCCGAGGAGGGGGGGCCTCCTACGAGCAGTACTTC
-,TRBV24-1,TRBJ2-5,once,CATSDFLGGIETQYF,TGTGCCACCAGTGATTTTCTAGGCGGGATAGAGACCCAGTACTTC
TRBD2,TRBV15,TRBJ2-3,once,CATSRDLGLAGKTDTQYF,TGTGCCACCAGCAGAGATCTCGGACTAGCGGGCAAGACAGATACGCAGTATTTT
TRBD1,TRBV18,TRBJ2-7,few,CASSPAIGTADGDEQYF,TGTGCCAGCTCACCAGCCATTGGGACAGCCGACGGGGACGAGCAGTACTTC
TRBD1,TRBV2,TRBJ2-4,-,CASSDLDRVKNIQYF,TGTGCCAGCAGTGATCTGGACAGGGTGAAAAACATTCAGTACTTC
TRBD1,TRBV7-8,TRBJ1-4,few,CASSSGQGAYEKLFF,TGTGCCAGCAGCTCCGGACAGGGGGCGTATGAAAAACTGTTTTTT
-,TRBV11-3,TRBJ2-1,-,CASSLGRNEQFF,TGTGCCAGCAGCTTAGGTAGAAATGAGCAGTTCTTC
-,TRBV4-2,TRBJ1-4,-,CASSQDAQGTNEKLFF,TGTGCCAGCAGCCAAGACGCTCAGGGGACTAATGAAAAACTGTTTTTT
TRBD1,TRBV7-3,TRBJ1-6,-,CASSSGTGDNSPLHF,TGTGCCAGCAGCTCAGGGACAGGGGATAATTCACCCCTCCACTTT
TRBD1,TRBV11-2,TRBJ1-5,-,CASSPGTGILQPQHF,TGTGCCAGCAGCCCCGGGACAGGGATCTTACAGCCCCAGCATTTT
-,TRBV5-1,TRBJ2-5,-,CASSLAGTKETQYF,TGCGCCAGCAGCTTGGCCGGGACAAAAGAGACCCAGTACTTC
-,TRBV11-2,TRBJ2-1,-,CASSSSSSYNEQFF,TGTGCCAGCAGCTCGTCGAGCTCCTACAATGAGCAGTTCTTC
-,TRBV28,TRBJ1-1,once,CASSLSQNTEAFF,TGTGCCAGCAGTTTATCACAGAACACTGAAGCTTTCTTT
-,TRBV7-2,TRBJ2-7,-,CASSSPRRQGNRYEQYF,TGTGCCAGCAGCTCCCCTAGACGGCAGGGCAATCGGTACGAGCAGTACTTC
TRBD1,TRBV7-9,TRBJ2-7,-,CASSRTGDEQYF,TGTGCCAGCAGCAGGACAGGGGACGAGCAGTACTTC